These 30 T cell receptor beta chains share one sample of origin, sequenced in a study of cytomegalovirus exposure and HLA in healthy donors. PCR amplification relied on 60 Vbeta primers (plus 13 Jbeta primers). Some clones are missing from TCRdb's copy, which holds only in-frame ones; the method was immunoSEQ multiplex PCR. The sample includes fewer than 85,000 clones. Sequenced input: PBMCs. These receptors originate from a woman in her forties in good health and CMV-seropositive.

The chain employs TRBV7-6 and TRBJ2-1; D might be TRBD1 (6 bases). V lost 2 bases and J lost 7, with 24 bases in between. From germline, CDR1 is SGHVS and CDR2 FNYEAQ. The CDR3 length is 18 residues. CDR3 in DNA: TGTGCCAGCAGCTTACGGGGTCGACGGACAGAAGGTCCTAATGAGCAGTTCTTC. The encoded protein is CASSLRGRRTEGPNEQFF.

The chain combines TRBV6-1 with TRBJ2-1; 9 positions match TRBD2. The germline CDR1 and CDR2 sequences are MNHNS and SASEGT. The V segment lost 8 bases and the J segment 6 bases; nucleotides outside the gene matches: 8. This CDR3 has 14 residues. The CDR3 reads CASGAGGPGNEQFF. Written as DNA, the CDR3 is TGTGCCAGCGGGGCGGGGGGGCCGGGCAATGAGCAGTTCTTC.

The V call is TRBV10-3, the J call TRBJ1-2; D perhaps matches TRBD1 (5 bases). The V and J ends lost 10 bases and 6 bases respectively, with 21 bases between them. Germline V gene sequence: CDR1 ENHRY, CDR2 SYGVKD. This CDR3 has 14 amino acids. The CDR3 protein is CATKVGAGHHGYTF. The CDR3 region has the DNA TGTGCCACTAAGGTTGGGGCAGGGCACCATGGCTACACCTTC.

Comment on this clone: The same CDR3 also results from other DNA sequences found in this sample. This CDR3 reads CASSSAHRQGRLANTEAFF. The DNA for the CDR3 is TGTGCCAGCAGCTCCGCACACAGACAGGGACGACTGGCGAACACTGAAGCTTTCTTT. This rearrangement joins TRBV7-9 to TRBJ1-1, with 7 bases matching TRBD1. The CDR3 runs 19 residues. Germline V gene sequence: CDR1 SEHNR, CDR2 FQNEAQ (reference sequence). V shed 4 bases and J 1 base; nucleotides not matched to a gene: 18.

V and J are TRBV28 and TRBJ1-5, with D perhaps matching TRBD1 (6 bases). The germline V and J ends were trimmed by 7 bases and 2 bases, with 15 bases remaining between them. Germline CDR1 reads MDHEN; CDR2 reads SYDVKM. The CDR3 is 15 residues long. The CDR3: CASKLQGWGNQPQHF. In DNA form, the CDR3 reads TGTGCCAGCAAATTACAGGGATGGGGCAATCAGCCCCAGCATTTT.

The chain carries TRBV9 and TRBJ1-6; 7 bases match TRBD1. The germline CDR1 and CDR2 sequences are SGDLS and YYNGEE. Trimming took 3 bases from V and 9 from J; bases not matched to a gene: 6. This CDR3 region has 14 residues. The CDR3 is CASSAGTEGSPLHF. The CDR3 DNA follows: TGTGCCAGCAGCGCCGGGACAGAGGGTTCACCCCTCCACTTT.

The rearrangement links TRBV19 to TRBJ2-1; 11 bases are shared with TRBD2. The J segment lost 1 base and the V segment lost 5 bases, leaving 10 bases of the junction unmatched. CDR3 length: 18 amino acids. CDR1 and CDR2 from the germline V gene are LNHDA and SQIVND (reference sequence). This CDR3 reads CASSPLGSSGRSYNEQFF. The CDR3 DNA is TGTGCCAGTAGTCCTCTCGGGTCTAGCGGGAGGTCCTACAATGAGCAGTTCTTC.

The chain combines TRBV7-2 with TRBJ2-5, with TRBD2 identical over 9 bases. CDR1 is SGHTA, CDR2 FQGNSA, per germline. V was clipped by 5 bases and J by 1 base; unmatched bases: 11. There are 17 residues in the CDR3. The CDR3 here is CASSPHLVAGVQETQYF. The CDR3 nucleotides read TGTGCCAGCAGCCCCCACCTGGTAGCGGGGGTCCAAGAGACCCAGTACTTC.

The V gene is TRBV19, the J gene TRBJ1-2; D ambiguous. From germline, CDR1 is LNHDA and CDR2 SQIVND (reference sequence). The CDR3 has 14 amino acids. V lost 9 bases to trimming and J lost 2 bases, with 16 bases between them. The CDR3 reads CASTRVAGNYGYTF. The CDR3 bases are TGTGCCAGCACCCGAGTGGCAGGAAACTATGGCTACACCTTC.

The chain couples TRBV5-1 to TRBJ2-7, with D perhaps matching TRBD2 (6 bases). Looked up from germline, CDR1 is SGHRS and CDR2 is YFSETQ. This CDR3 has 13 residues. V was shortened by 1 base and J by 5 bases, with 10 bases between the two germline ends. In DNA, the CDR3 is TGCGCCAGCAGCTTGTGGCCTAGCGACGAGCAGTACTTC. This sequence encodes CASSLWPSDEQYF. The full variable domain, with the rest looked up from reference TRBV5-1 and TRBJ2-7, is KAGVTQTPRYLIKTRGQQVTLSCSPISGHRSVSWYQQTPGQGLQFLFEYFSETQRNKGNFPGRFSGRQFSNSRSEMNVSTLELGDSALYLCASSLWPSDEQYFGPGTRLTVT.

The chain links TRBV19 to TRBJ1-4; 7 bases are a match to TRBD1. Germline assignment: CDR1 LNHDA and CDR2 SQIVND (reference sequence). The CDR3 has 14 amino acids. J gave up 2 bases and V 5 bases, and 2 bases lay outside the gene matches. CDR3 DNA sequence: TGTGCCAGTAGTCGGGGACAGACTAATGAAAAACTGTTTTTT. This gives the protein CASSRGQTNEKLFF.

The gene calls are TRBV14 and TRBJ1-2; no reliable D call. The ends were cut back, 4 bases at V and 7 bases at J, with 16 bases in the middle. This CDR3 has 14 amino acids. CDR1 is SGHDN, CDR2 FVKESK, per germline. CDR3 bases: TGTGCCAGCAGCCGGCCGGGGTGGATGGGTGGCTACACCTTC. It yields the protein CASSRPGWMGGYTF.

The CDR3 sequence: CASSLAGGNEQFF. The CDR3 DNA follows: TGTGCCAGCAGCTTGGCAGGGGGCAATGAGCAGTTCTTC. The J gene is TRBJ2-1, the V gene TRBV7-9; 7 bases map to TRBD1. Losses at the gene ends were 3 bases for V and 6 bases for J; bases not matched to a gene: 2. Germline V gene lookup returns CDR1 SEHNR and CDR2 FQNEAQ (reference sequence). The CDR3 covers 13 residues.

The V and J genes are TRBV6-4 and TRBJ2-5; D uncertain. V was shortened by 6 bases and J by 11 bases, with 19 bases between the two germline ends. The CDR3 loop spans 13 amino acids. Germline CDR1 and CDR2: MRHNA and SNTAGT. The CDR3 DNA reads as TGTGCCAGCAGATCACTGATTCTACGAAAGCAGTACTTC. It encodes CASRSLILRKQYF.

This chain uses TRBV30 with TRBJ2-7; D possibly corresponds to TRBD1 (5 bases). Germline V gene sequence: CDR1 GTSNPN, CDR2 SVGIG (reference sequence). V dropped 4 bases and J dropped 0 bases, with 13 bases sitting between them. The CDR3 sequence is 14 residues long. CDR3 in DNA: TGTGCCTGGACCCCTAAGGGGCGCTCCTACGAGCAGTACTTC. This codes for CAWTPKGRSYEQYF.

The chain links TRBV5-1 to TRBJ2-5; 8 nucleotides line up with TRBD1. The J call may be wrong; the DNA end is better matched by TRBJ2-7. The CDR3 runs to 15 residues. CDR1 SGHRS and CDR2 YFSETQ come from the germline V gene. CDR3 protein: CASSFTSDRDYEQYF. In DNA form, the CDR3 reads TGCGCCAGCAGCTTTACTTCGGACAGGGACTACGAGCAGTACTTC.

The chain couples TRBV11-2 to TRBJ1-1; TRBD1 matches 7 bases. CDR1 and CDR2 (germline): SGHAT, FQNNGV. The CDR3 extends over 15 amino acids. V lost 4 bases and J lost 0; bases outside the gene matches: 5. The CDR3 loop reads CASSYRQGLNTEAFF. In DNA, the CDR3 is TGTGCCAGCAGCTACCGACAGGGCCTGAACACTGAAGCTTTCTTT.

This rearrangement joins TRBV6-5 to TRBJ2-7; 12 bases align to TRBD2. The CDR3 is made up of 15 amino acids. From germline, CDR1 is MNHEY and CDR2 SVGAGI. J lost 4 bases, V lost 0 bases, and 1 base had no gene match. The chain's CDR3 is CASSYSLAGGYEQYF. The CDR3 DNA reads TGTGCCAGCAGTTACTCACTAGCGGGAGGTTACGAGCAGTACTTC.

The chain carries TRBV29-1 and TRBJ2-1; D gene unclear. Trimming took 7 bases from V and 8 from J, leaving 9 bases between them. Germline CDR1 is SQVTM and CDR2 is ANQGSEA. The CDR3 spans 10 residues. The CDR3 sequence: CSAISHEQFF. CDR3 sequence (DNA): TGCAGCGCCATTTCCCATGAGCAGTTCTTC.

The rearrangement uses TRBV19 and TRBJ2-3; TRBD1 might be the D (6 bases). V was clipped by 10 bases and J by 2 bases, with 13 bases between them. The CDR3 is made up of 13 amino acids. Germline-derived CDR1 and CDR2 are LNHDA and SQIVND (reference sequence). The CDR3 DNA sequence: TGTGCCATCCGAGACAGGTCCACAGATACGCAGTATTTT. Amino acid sequence: CAIRDRSTDTQYF. The full variable domain, completed using reference TRBV19 and TRBJ2-3, is DGGITQSPKYLFRKEGQNVTLSCEQNLNHDAMYWYRQDPGQGLRLIYYSQIVNDFQKGDIAEGYSVSREKKESFPLTVTSAQKNPTAFYLCAIRDRSTDTQYFGPGTRLTVL.

CDR3 loop: CASSTRGLGGEKLFF. The CDR3 coding sequence is TGTGCCAGCAGCACCAGGGGGCTAGGAGGTGAAAAACTGTTTTTT. This sequence joins TRBV7-9 and TRBJ1-4; 8 nucleotides align to TRBD1. This CDR3 region has 15 residues. Losses at the gene ends were 5 bases for V and 7 bases for J; bases not matched to a gene: 9. Looked up from germline, CDR1 is SEHNR and CDR2 is FQNEAQ (reference sequence).

The genes are TRBV6-5 and TRBJ1-6; TRBD1 might be the D (5 bases). This CDR3 region has 15 residues. Germline V CDR1 and CDR2: MNHEY, SVGAGI. V was shortened by 5 bases and J by 5 bases, with 13 bases between the two germline ends. The chain's CDR3 is CASSTGGVNNSPLHF. The CDR3 DNA sequence: TGTGCCAGCAGTACGGGGGGAGTCAATAATTCACCCCTCCACTTT.

The V call is TRBV7-2, the J call TRBJ2-3, with TRBD2 matching 11 bases. This CDR3 is built from 16 residues. V was pared by 5 bases and J by 3 bases, with 7 bases of the junction left unmatched. Germline-derived CDR1 and CDR2 are SGHTA and FQGNSA. Here the CDR3 DNA reads TGTGCCAGCAGCCATAGCGGGGGGGCCGGAACAGATACGCAGTATTTT. It translates to CASSHSGGAGTDTQYF.

V is TRBV4-1 and J is TRBJ2-4; the match to TRBD2 covers 14 bases. The length of the CDR3 is 21 residues. Germline CDR1 reads MGHRA; CDR2 reads YSYEKL. V shed 4 bases and J 1 base; nucleotides not matched to a gene: 15. The CDR3 here is CASSLPRLAGGPEAAKNIQYF. For the CDR3, the DNA is TGCGCCAGCAGCCTCCCTAGACTAGCGGGAGGGCCGGAAGCGGCCAAAAACATTCAGTACTTC.

This chain uses TRBV9 with TRBJ2-1, with 10 bases identical to TRBD2. From germline, CDR1 is SGDLS and CDR2 YYNGEE. The CDR3 spans 21 residues. V gave up 4 bases and J gave up 4 bases; unmatched junction bases: 23. The CDR3 region has the DNA TGTGCCAGCAGCTCAAAAAGCCGCGGCAGACCTAGCGGGGGCCCTTACAATGAGCAGTTCTTC. Translation: CASSSKSRGRPSGGPYNEQFF.

The chain is built from TRBV29-1 and TRBJ2-1; D is ambiguous. The germline CDR1 and CDR2 sequences are SQVTM and ANQGSEA. CDR3 length equals 18 residues. The V end was cut by 6 bases, the J end by 1 base, with 25 bases between. DNA of the CDR3: TGCAGCGTCATGAAGTATAGTTTCGGAGCCGATTCCTACAATGAGCAGTTCTTC. Its translation is CSVMKYSFGADSYNEQFF.

A word on this clone: At one boundary the junction diverges from the germline segment, which might be a read error. This sequence joins TRBV7-7 and TRBJ2-2; maybe TRBD1 (6 bases). CDR1 and CDR2 (germline): SSHAT, FNYEAQ (reference sequence). This CDR3 comprises 12 residues. CDR3 residues: CASSTGTGELFF. CDR3 in DNA: TGTGCTAGCAGTACAGGGACCGGGGAGCTGTTTTTT. The variable domain in full, completed from reference TRBV7-7 and TRBJ2-2, reads GAGVSQSPRYKVTKRGQDVTLRCDPISSHATLYWYQQALGQGPEFLTYFNYEAQPDKSGLPSDRFSAERPEGSISTLTIQRTEQRDSAMYRCASSTGTGELFFGEGSRLTVL.

This chain links TRBV7-3 with TRBJ1-2; no clear D gene. V was clipped by 0 bases and J by 6 bases, with 8 bases between them. Per germline, CDR1 SGHTA and CDR2 FQGTGA. The CDR3 covers 13 residues. Here the CDR3 reads CASSLTPLDGYTF. Written as DNA, the CDR3 is TGTGCCAGCAGCTTAACTCCTTTAGATGGCTACACCTTC.

The CDR3 region has the DNA TGTGCCAGCAGCTTAGATCTGGGACTAGTTTTCGATGAGCAGTTCTTC. Its translation is CASSLDLGLVFDEQFF. The chain carries TRBV11-2 and TRBJ2-1, with 8 bases lining up with TRBD2. With V trimmed by 0 bases and J by 8 bases, 9 bases remained unmatched. From germline, CDR1 is SGHAT and CDR2 FQNNGV. The CDR3 has 16 amino acids.

The gene calls are TRBV6-1 and TRBJ2-7; TRBD1 agrees at 7 bases. The germline V gene encodes CDR1 MNHNS and CDR2 SASEGT. CDR3 length: 12 residues. The V and J ends lost 6 bases and 3 bases, in that order; junction bases with no gene match: 2. The CDR3 DNA sequence: TGTGCCAGCAGGACAGGGAGCTACGAGCAGTACTTC. Translated: CASRTGSYEQYF.